This T cell receptor (beta chain) appears in the sequencing data of a study of human T cells and chemical hapten exposure. Turning to the study itself: Per-sample TCR yields varied mainly from small pooled library volume differences.

V lost 5 bases and J 1 base, leaving 10 bases between the germline ends. CDR1 and CDR2 (germline): MNHEY, SMNVEV (reference sequence). The CDR3 is made up of 14 amino acids. Time point: patch test 2, 6 weeks after DPC sensitization. The treatment denotes: therapeutic diphenylcyclopropenone sensitization with weekly scalp DPC. What the library attached to individual cDNA molecules were unique molecular identifiers. TCRdb processed the RACE reads anew with MiXCR; each CDR3 protein has one entry. The profile shows some 88,000 distinct CDR3 sequences, 9.5% to 12% of them singletons. The rearrangement uses TRBV27 and TRBJ2-3; D uncertain. Sequencing was performed on whole blood, taken in connection with sensitization to the hapten diphenylcyclopropenone (DPC). The TCR sequence derives from a man aged 35 to 55 with alopecia areata. Some clones in this sample may be carry-over from other donors' samples. In DNA, the CDR3 is TGTGCCAGCAGTGGCCCATACGGCACAGATACGCAGTATTTT. Protein product: CASSGPYGTDTQYF.